This section outlines one T cell receptor (beta chain) sequence together with its context. This entry comes from a study of cytomegalovirus exposure and HLA in healthy donors. Amplification used 60 Vbeta primers and 13 Jbeta primers. Profiling relied on immunoSEQ multiplex PCR, and the TCRdb table lists in-frame clones only, not all of them. Found here are roughly 150,000 clones, around two thirds of them singletons; the top ten hold under 11%. In germline, CDR1 is GTSNPN, CDR2 SVGIG (reference sequence). V lost 4 bases to trimming and J lost 10 bases; unmatched junction nucleotides: 4. The CDR3 extends over 11 amino acids.

The sequenced material came from PBMCs. The clonotype was recovered from a young man in good health and CMV-seropositive. The chain links TRBV30 to TRBJ2-1; the match to TRBD1 covers 7 bases. CDR3 DNA sequence: TGTGCCTGGATTATGACAGGGGAGCAGTTCTTC. Protein sequence: CAWIMTGEQFF. Full variable domain (rest looked up from reference TRBV30 and TRBJ2-1): SQTIHQWPATLVQPVGSPLSLECTVEGTSNPNLYWYRQAAGRGLQLLFYSVGIGQISSEVPQNLSASRPQDRQFILSSKKLLLSDSGFYLCAWIMTGEQFFGPGTRLTVL.